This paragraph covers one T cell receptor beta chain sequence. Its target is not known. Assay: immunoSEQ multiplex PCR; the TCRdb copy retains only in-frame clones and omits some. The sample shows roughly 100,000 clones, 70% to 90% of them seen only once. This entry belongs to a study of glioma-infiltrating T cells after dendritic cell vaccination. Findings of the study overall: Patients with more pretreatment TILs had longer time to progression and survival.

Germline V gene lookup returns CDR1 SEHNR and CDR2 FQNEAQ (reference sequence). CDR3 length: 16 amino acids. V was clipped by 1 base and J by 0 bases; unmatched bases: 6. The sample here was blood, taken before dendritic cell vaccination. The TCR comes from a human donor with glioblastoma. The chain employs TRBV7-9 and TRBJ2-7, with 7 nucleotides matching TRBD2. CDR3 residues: CASSLVGGVSSYEQYF. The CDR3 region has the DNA TGTGCCAGCAGCTTAGTGGGGGGGGTTAGCTCCTACGAGCAGTACTTC.